One and the same sample provided the 11 T cell receptor beta chains below, sequenced in a study of vaccination effects on CD4 cells after COVID-19. The table came from immunoSEQ multiplex PCR; TCRdb's copy has only in-frame clones and leaves some out. The sample holds 80,000 to 95,000 clones, about three quarters seen once. The antigens these receptors bind are not known. Using viral peptide pools, the ViraFEST assay grew out antigen-specific CD4+ T cells prior to sequencing. Scientists isolated CD4+ T cells after a roughly nine-day culture period ended. Each person got two doses of an mRNA SARS-CoV-2 vaccine, BNT162b2 or mRNA-1273. Specimen: CD4+ T cells from PBMCs cultured with HCoV-OC43 spike peptides, collected after COVID-19 vaccination. Described subset: HCoV-OC43 spike overlapping peptide pool stimulation. These receptors were obtained from a human donor who received a COVID-19 vaccine.

The rearrangement uses TRBV6-1 and TRBJ2-7, with D unclear. The germline CDR1 and CDR2 sequences are MNHNS and SASEGT. Trimming took off 2 bases at V and 7 bases at J, with 18 bases between the two ends. CDR3 length: 15 amino acids. The CDR3: CASSELWTSRFEQYV. CDR3 nucleotides: TGTGCCAGCAGTGAACTCTGGACGTCTCGGTTTGAGCAGTACGTC.

The chain joins TRBV21-1 to TRBJ1-1; TRBD1 is the table's D call and was not checked against the DNA. TRBV21-1 is shown as a pseudogene. This CDR3 region has 15 residues. CDR3: CASSKEDQGETEAFF. The CDR3 coding sequence is TGTGCCAGCAGCAAAGAGGACCAGGGGGAAACTGAAGCTTTCTTT.

This clone was recorded only once. The rearrangement uses TRBV4-3 and TRBJ2-2; 14 bases map to TRBD2. V lost 3 bases, J lost 9 bases, and 3 bases stayed unmatched. CDR1 LGHNA and CDR2 YSLEER come from the germline V gene. The CDR3 has 15 amino acids. CDR3 sequence reads: CASSHRTSGGWELFF. The CDR3 coding sequence is TGCGCCAGCAGCCATAGGACTAGCGGGGGGTGGGAGCTGTTTTTT.

The J gene is TRBJ2-5, the V gene TRBV7-2; the match to TRBD1 covers 7 bases. CDR3 length: 15 residues. The V segment lost 3 bases and the J segment 4 bases; nucleotides outside the gene matches: 8. Germline V gene lookup returns CDR1 SGHTA and CDR2 FQGNSA. The DNA of the CDR3 is TGTGCCAGCAGCTTGGCTAGACAGGGTCGAGAGACCCAGTACTTC. Protein: CASSLARQGRETQYF.

This clone was detected only a few times. The J gene is TRBJ2-2, the V gene TRBV6-1; no definite D call. This CDR3 is 14 amino acids long. Deletions cut 3 bases from V and 3 bases from J, with 8 bases between. CDR1 and CDR2 from the germline V gene are MNHNS and SASEGT. The CDR3 DNA is TGTGCCAGCAGTGAGACCTTTCACACCGGGGAGCTGTTTTTT. Amino acid sequence: CASSETFHTGELFF.

The chain links TRBV5-1 to TRBJ2-5; D might be TRBD1 or TRBD2, each matching 5 bases. CDR1 and CDR2 (germline): SGHRS, YFSETQ. The V and J ends lost 7 bases and 4 bases respectively, with 20 bases between them. The CDR3 contains 15 residues. The CDR3 DNA reads TGCGCCAGCGGGTTGGCCGGGACGCCGGGAGAGACCCAGTACTTC. Its protein is CASGLAGTPGETQYF.

The chain carries TRBV5-1 and TRBJ2-2, with 7 bases matching TRBD1. The CDR3 length is 15 residues. Looked up from germline, CDR1 is SGHRS and CDR2 is YFSETQ. The V and J ends lost 3 bases and 6 bases, in that order; junction bases with no gene match: 8. In DNA, the CDR3 is TGCGCCAGCAGCTCGACCGGACAGGCCGCCGGGGAGCTGTTTTTT. This encodes CASSSTGQAAGELFF.

The V gene is TRBV14, the J gene TRBJ1-6; D unclear. Germline V gives CDR1 SGHDN, CDR2 FVKESK. Trimming removed 2 bases from V and 7 bases from J, with 9 bases in between. The CDR3 covers 14 residues. Here the CDR3 reads CASSQFGRNSPLHF. The CDR3 region has the DNA TGTGCCAGCAGCCAATTTGGTAGGAATTCACCCCTCCACTTT.

This chain links TRBV9 with TRBJ2-5; no clear D gene. Germline values: CDR1 SGDLS, CDR2 YYNGEE. The CDR3 runs 14 residues. The V end lost 2 bases, the J end lost 1 base, and 9 bases lay between the germline ends. Here the CDR3 DNA reads TGTGCCAGCAGCGTCCACGGAACCCAAGAGACCCAGTACTTC. It is translated as CASSVHGTQETQYF.

The rearrangement links TRBV7-2 to TRBJ2-3; D may be TRBD2 (5 bases). Looked up from germline, CDR1 is SGHTA and CDR2 is FQGNSA. CDR3 size: 15 residues. Trimming pared 1 base from V and 1 base from J, leaving 9 bases between. This chain's CDR3 is CASSLERGRTDTQYF. Here the CDR3 DNA reads TGTGCCAGCAGCTTAGAGCGAGGGCGCACAGATACGCAGTATTTT.

The genes are TRBV21-1 and TRBJ1-2; the listed D gene, TRBD1, was not tested against the DNA. TRBV21-1 has pseudogene status. The CDR3 spans 11 residues. CDR3: CASSKPDRVTF. CDR3 nucleotide sequence: TGTGCCAGCAGCAAACCTGACAGGGTTACCTTC.